The 6 T cell receptor beta chains in this list originate from one sample, sequenced in a study of cytomegalovirus exposure and HLA in healthy donors. It was with 60 Vbeta and 13 Jbeta primers that the PCR ran. The assay was immunoSEQ multiplex PCR, and TCRdb's table has in-frame clones only and misses some. Among 110,000 or so clones listed, 76% were seen once. The material sequenced was PBMCs. The receptors shown here come from a woman in her 50s in good health and CMV-seropositive.

This clone has just one count. The chain is built from TRBV7-2 and TRBJ2-1, with a tentative D call TRBD2 (7 bases). Per germline, CDR1 SGHTA and CDR2 FQGNSA. The CDR3 contains 15 residues. V shed 3 bases and J shed 8 bases, with 17 bases lying between them. The CDR3 nucleotides are TGTGCCAGCAGCTTCGTTGGACTAGGGGGGGATGAGCAGTTCTTC. Amino acids: CASSFVGLGGDEQFF.

This clone was observed once. The genes are TRBV5-4 and TRBJ2-2, with 8 bases aligning to TRBD2. Germline loops: CDR1 SGHNT, CDR2 YYREEE (reference sequence). The trim removed 3 bases at V and 8 bases at J, leaving 6 bases unmatched. This CDR3 has 14 amino acids. In DNA form, the CDR3 reads TGTGCCAGCAGCTCATTAGCGGGGACAGGGGAGCTGTTTTTT. This codes for CASSSLAGTGELFF.

A note on this clone: The junction and the germline gene differ at one end; a read error may be behind it. The gene calls are TRBV7-2 and TRBJ2-4; D might be TRBD2 (6 bases). The CDR3 has 16 residues. Germline CDR1 and CDR2: SGHTA and FQGNSA. CDR3 coding DNA: TGTGCCAGCAGCTTTGCGGGGTCCCTAGCCAAAAACAGTCAGTACTTC. This encodes CASSFAGSLAKNSQYF.

This chain connects TRBV18 to TRBJ2-5; TRBD1 agrees at 8 bases. Germline V gene lookup returns CDR1 KGHSH and CDR2 LQKENI. The CDR3 runs 16 residues. J lost 0 bases, V lost 3 bases, and 6 bases had no gene match. CDR3 sequence: CASSPGQGSYQETQYF. Here the CDR3 DNA reads TGTGCCAGCTCACCCGGACAGGGTTCTTACCAAGAGACCCAGTACTTC. Using reference TRBV18 and TRBJ2-5 for the parts outside the CDR3, the full variable domain is NAGVMQNPRHLVRRRGQEARLRCSPMKGHSHVYWYRQLPEEGLKFMVYLQKENIIDESGMPKERFSAEFPKEGPSILRIQQVVRGDSAAYFCASSPGQGSYQETQYFGPGTRLLVL.

The chain is built from TRBV19 and TRBJ2-7, with 7 bases identical to TRBD2. The germline V gene encodes CDR1 LNHDA and CDR2 SQIVND (reference sequence). The CDR3 is 15 amino acids. The J segment lost 7 bases and the V segment lost 4 bases, leaving 13 bases of the junction unmatched. The CDR3 DNA sequence: TGTGCCAGTAGTAAGAACCAGCGGGGTGCGGGGGAGCAGTACTTC. Translation gives CASSKNQRGAGEQYF. Complete variable domain (other parts from reference TRBV19 and TRBJ2-7): DGGITQSPKYLFRKEGQNVTLSCEQNLNHDAMYWYRQDPGQGLRLIYYSQIVNDFQKGDIAEGYSVSREKKESFPLTVTSAQKNPTAFYLCASSKNQRGAGEQYFGPGTRLTVT.

This clone is medium-sized by share. The chain is built from TRBV4-1 and TRBJ2-1; 7 nucleotides line up with TRBD2. The junction had 2 bases not matched to a gene; V was cut back by 3 bases and J by 0 bases. The CDR3 sequence is 15 residues long. The germline V gene encodes CDR1 MGHRA and CDR2 YSYEKL. The CDR3 sequence is CASSQGEGSYNEQFF. The CDR3 coding sequence is TGCGCCAGCAGCCAGGGGGAGGGCTCCTACAATGAGCAGTTCTTC.